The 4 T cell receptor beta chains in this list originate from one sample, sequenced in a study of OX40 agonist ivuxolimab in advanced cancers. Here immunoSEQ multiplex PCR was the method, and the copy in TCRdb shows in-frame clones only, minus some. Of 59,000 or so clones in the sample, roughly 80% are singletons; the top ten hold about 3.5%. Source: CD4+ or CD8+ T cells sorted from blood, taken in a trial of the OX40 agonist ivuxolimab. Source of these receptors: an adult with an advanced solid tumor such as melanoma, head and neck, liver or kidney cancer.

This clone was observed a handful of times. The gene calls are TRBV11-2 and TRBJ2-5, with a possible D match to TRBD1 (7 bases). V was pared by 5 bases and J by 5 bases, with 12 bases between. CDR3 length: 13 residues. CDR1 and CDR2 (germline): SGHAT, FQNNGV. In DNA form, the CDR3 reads TGTGCCAGCAGCCCCTCAGGGGGGGAGACCCAGTACTTC. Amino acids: CASSPSGGETQYF.

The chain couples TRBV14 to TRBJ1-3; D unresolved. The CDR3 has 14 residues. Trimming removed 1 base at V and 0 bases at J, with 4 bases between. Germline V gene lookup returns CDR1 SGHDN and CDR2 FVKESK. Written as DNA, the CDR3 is TGTGCCAGCAGCCAAGTAAGCTCTGGAAACACCATATATTTT. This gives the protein CASSQVSSGNTIYF.

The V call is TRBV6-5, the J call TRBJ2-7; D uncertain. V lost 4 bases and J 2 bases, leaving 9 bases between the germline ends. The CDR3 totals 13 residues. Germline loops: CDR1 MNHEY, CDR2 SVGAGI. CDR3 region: CASSSGRTYEQYF. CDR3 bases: TGTGCCAGCAGTTCCGGACGTACCTACGAGCAGTACTTC.

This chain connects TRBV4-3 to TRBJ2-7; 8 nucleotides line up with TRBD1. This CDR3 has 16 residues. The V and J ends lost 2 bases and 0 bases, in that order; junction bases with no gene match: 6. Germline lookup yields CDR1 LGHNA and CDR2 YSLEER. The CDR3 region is CASSQYYQGASYEQYF. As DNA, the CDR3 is TGCGCCAGCAGCCAATACTATCAGGGGGCCTCCTACGAGCAGTACTTC.